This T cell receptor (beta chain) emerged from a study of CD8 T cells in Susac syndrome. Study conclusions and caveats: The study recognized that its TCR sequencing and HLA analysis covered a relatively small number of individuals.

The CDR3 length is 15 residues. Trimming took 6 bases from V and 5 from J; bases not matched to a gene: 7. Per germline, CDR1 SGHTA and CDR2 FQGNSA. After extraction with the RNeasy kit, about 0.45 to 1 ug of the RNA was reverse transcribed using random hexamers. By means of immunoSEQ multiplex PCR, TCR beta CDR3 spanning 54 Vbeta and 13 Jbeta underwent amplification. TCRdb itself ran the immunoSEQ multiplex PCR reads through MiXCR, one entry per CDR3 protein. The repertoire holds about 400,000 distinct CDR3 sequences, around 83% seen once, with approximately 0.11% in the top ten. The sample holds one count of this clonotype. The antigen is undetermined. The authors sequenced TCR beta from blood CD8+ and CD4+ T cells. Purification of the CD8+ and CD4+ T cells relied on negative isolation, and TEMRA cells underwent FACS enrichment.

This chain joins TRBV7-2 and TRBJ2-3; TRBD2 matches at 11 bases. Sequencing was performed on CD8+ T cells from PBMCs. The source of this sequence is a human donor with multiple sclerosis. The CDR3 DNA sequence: TGTGCCAGCAGAGAACTAGCGGGAGTGGGAGATACGCAGTATTTT. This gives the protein CASRELAGVGDTQYF.